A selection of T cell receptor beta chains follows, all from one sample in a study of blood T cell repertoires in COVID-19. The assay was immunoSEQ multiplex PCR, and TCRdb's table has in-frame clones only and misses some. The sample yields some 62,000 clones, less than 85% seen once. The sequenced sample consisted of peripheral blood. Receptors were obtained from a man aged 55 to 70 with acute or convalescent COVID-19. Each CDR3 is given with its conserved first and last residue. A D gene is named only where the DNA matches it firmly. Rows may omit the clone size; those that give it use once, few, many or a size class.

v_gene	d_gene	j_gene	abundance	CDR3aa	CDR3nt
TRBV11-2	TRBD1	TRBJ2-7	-	CASSLGQGYYEQYF	TGTGCCAGCAGCTTAGGACAGGGGTACTACGAGCAGTACTTC
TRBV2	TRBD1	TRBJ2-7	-	CASSEGDRVTYEQYF	TGTGCCAGCAGTGAGGGGGACAGGGTTACCTACGAGCAGTACTTC
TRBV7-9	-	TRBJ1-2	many	CASSHHAKGDYGYTF	TGTGCCAGCAGCCATCACGCAAAAGGGGACTATGGCTACACCTTC
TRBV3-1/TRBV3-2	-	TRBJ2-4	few	CASSQGAGWVKNIQYF	TGTGCCAGCAGCCAAGGGGCAGGGTGGGTCAAAAACATTCAGTACTTC
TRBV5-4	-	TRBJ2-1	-	CASSPESAGHNEQFF	TGTGCCAGCAGCCCAGAATCAGCGGGCCACAATGAGCAGTTCTTC
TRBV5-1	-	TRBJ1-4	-	CASSLDGTTNEKLFF	TGCGCCAGCAGCTTGGACGGGACAACTAATGAAAAACTGTTTTTT
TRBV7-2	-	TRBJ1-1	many	CASSLEHSSHTEAFF	TGTGCCAGCAGCTTAGAGCACAGCTCTCACACTGAAGCTTTCTTT
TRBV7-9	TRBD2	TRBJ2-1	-	CASSLMGGRAEDNEQFF	TGTGCCAGCAGCTTAATGGGCGGGAGGGCCGAGGACAATGAGCAGTTCTTC
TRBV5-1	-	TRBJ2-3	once	CASSLSASASTDTQYF	TGCGCCAGCAGCTTGTCGGCTAGCGCTAGCACAGATACGCAGTATTTT
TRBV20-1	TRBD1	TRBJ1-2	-	CSAGQDYGYTF	TGCAGTGCCGGACAGGACTATGGCTACACCTTC
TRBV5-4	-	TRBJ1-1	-	CASSFKRGGQLNTEAFF	TGTGCCAGCAGCTTCAAGCGGGGGGGGCAGCTGAACACTGAAGCTTTCTTT
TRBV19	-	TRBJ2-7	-	CASSMQGGYEQYF	TGTGCCAGTAGTATGCAGGGAGGCTACGAGCAGTACTTC
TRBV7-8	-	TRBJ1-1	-	CASSFAGDLMTEAFF	TGTGCCAGCAGCTTTGCAGGGGATCTAATGACTGAAGCTTTCTTT
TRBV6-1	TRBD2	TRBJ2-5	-	CASSVAGEGQETQYF	TGTGCCAGCAGTGTAGCGGGAGAAGGCCAAGAGACCCAGTACTTC
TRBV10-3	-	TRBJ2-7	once	CAIRTGYEQYF	TGTGCCATCAGGACTGGGTACGAGCAGTACTTC
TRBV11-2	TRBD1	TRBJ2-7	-	CASSSGQGTYEQYF	TGTGCCAGCAGCTCCGGACAGGGGACCTACGAGCAGTACTTC
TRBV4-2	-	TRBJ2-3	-	CASSLVPGDTQYF	TGTGCCAGCAGCCTGGTCCCGGGAGATACGCAGTATTTT
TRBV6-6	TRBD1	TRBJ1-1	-	CASRDRRLNTEAFF	TGTGCCAGCAGGGACAGGCGATTGAACACTGAAGCTTTCTTT
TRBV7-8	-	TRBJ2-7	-	CASSFSRARLYEQYF	TGTGCCAGCAGCTTTAGCCGTGCTCGACTCTACGAGCAGTACTTC
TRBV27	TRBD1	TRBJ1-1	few	CASSWGQGRKRTEAFF	TGTGCCAGCAGTTGGGGACAGGGCAGGAAACGCACTGAAGCTTTCTTT
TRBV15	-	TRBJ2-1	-	CATRQGKSDYNEQFF	TGTGCCACCAGGCAGGGCAAAAGTGACTACAATGAGCAGTTCTTC
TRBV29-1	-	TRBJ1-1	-	CSVEGGWEAFF	TGCAGCGTTGAAGGAGGGTGGGAAGCTTTCTTT
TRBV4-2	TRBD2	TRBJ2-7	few	CASSQGVRAGLAGRSYEQYF	TGTGCCAGCAGCCAAGGGGTCCGGGCCGGCCTAGCGGGAAGGTCCTACGAGCAGTACTTC
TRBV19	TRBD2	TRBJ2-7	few	CASSISAGAEQYF	TGTGCCAGTAGTATCAGTGCGGGAGCCGAGCAGTACTTC
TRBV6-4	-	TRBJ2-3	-	CASSPDRIDTQYF	TGTGCCAGCAGTCCCGACAGGATAGATACGCAGTATTTT
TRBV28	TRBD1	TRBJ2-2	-	CASSFNRGRAGELFF	TGTGCCAGCAGTTTCAACAGGGGGCGCGCCGGGGAGCTGTTTTTT
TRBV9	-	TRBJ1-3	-	CASSLYRGGSGNTIYF	TGTGCCAGCAGCCTCTACCGAGGAGGCTCTGGAAACACCATATATTTT
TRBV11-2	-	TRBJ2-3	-	CASSPQGGTDTQYF	TGTGCCAGCAGCCCCCAGGGAGGAACAGATACGCAGTATTTT
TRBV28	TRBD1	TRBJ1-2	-	CASSPPGQGFYYTF	TGTGCCAGCAGTCCCCCGGGACAGGGGTTTTACTACACCTTC
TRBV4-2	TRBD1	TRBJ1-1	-	CASSQADLAGGRTEAFF	TGTGCCAGCAGCCAAGCCGACCTAGCAGGGGGGAGGACTGAAGCTTTCTTT
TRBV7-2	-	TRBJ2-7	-	CASSFPGSYEQYF	TGTGCCAGCAGCTTCCCGGGATCCTACGAGCAGTACTTC
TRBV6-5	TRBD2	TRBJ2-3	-	CATTPGLAPDTQYF	TGTGCCACTACCCCGGGACTAGCTCCAGATACGCAGTATTTT
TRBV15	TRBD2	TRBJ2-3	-	CATRAGGTTDTQYF	TGTGCCACCCGAGCGGGAGGGACCACAGATACGCAGTATTTT
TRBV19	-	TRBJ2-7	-	CASSIEGSNYEQYF	TGTGCCAGTAGTATAGAGGGCAGCAACTACGAGCAGTACTTC
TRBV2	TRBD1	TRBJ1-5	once	CASTRQGDAQPQHF	TGTGCCAGCACAAGACAGGGGGATGCTCAGCCCCAGCATTTT
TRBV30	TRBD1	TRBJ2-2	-	CAFAPRDRKYTGELFF	TGTGCCTTTGCACCCCGGGACAGGAAGTACACCGGGGAGCTGTTTTTT
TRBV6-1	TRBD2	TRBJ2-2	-	CASSDFRRTSGNTGELFF	TGTGCCAGCAGTGATTTCCGGAGGACTAGCGGAAACACCGGGGAGCTGTTTTTT
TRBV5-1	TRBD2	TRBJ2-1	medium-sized	CATKGGGLGEQFF	TGCGCCACCAAAGGTGGGGGACTAGGTGAGCAGTTCTTC
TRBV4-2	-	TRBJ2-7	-	CASSQGLELFYEQYF	TGTGCCAGCAGCCAAGGGCTAGAGCTTTTTTACGAGCAGTACTTC
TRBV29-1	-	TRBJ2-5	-	CSVEPLTGYQETQYF	TGCAGCGTTGAACCCTTGACAGGCTACCAAGAGACCCAGTACTTC
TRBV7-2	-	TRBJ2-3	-	CASSQTRLHGRDTQYF	TGTGCCAGCAGCCAGACTAGGCTCCATGGTAGAGATACGCAGTATTTT
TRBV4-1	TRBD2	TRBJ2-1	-	CASSQYHGLAGGNEQFF	TGCGCCAGCAGCCAATACCATGGACTAGCGGGAGGTAATGAGCAGTTCTTC
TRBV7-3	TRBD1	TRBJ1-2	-	CASSLAGGHYGYTF	TGTGCCAGCAGCTTGGCAGGGGGGCACTATGGCTACACCTTC
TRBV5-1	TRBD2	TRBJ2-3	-	CASSSELAEGDTQYF	TGCGCCAGCAGCTCGGAACTAGCGGAGGGAGATACGCAGTATTTT
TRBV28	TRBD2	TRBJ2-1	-	CASSPSRAGVNNEQFF	TGTGCCAGCAGTCCCTCCAGGGCGGGAGTAAACAATGAGCAGTTCTTC
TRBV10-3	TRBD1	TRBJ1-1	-	CAISERGSGGTEAFF	TGTGCCATCAGTGAACGGGGTTCAGGGGGCACTGAAGCTTTCTTT
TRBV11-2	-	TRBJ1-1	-	CASSLVPLTNTEAFF	TGTGCCAGCAGCTTAGTTCCACTCACGAACACTGAAGCTTTCTTT
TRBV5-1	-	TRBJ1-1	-	CASSWGQNTEAFF	TGCGCCAGCAGCTGGGGACAGAACACTGAAGCTTTCTTT
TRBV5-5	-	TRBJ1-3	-	CASSRGNSGNTIYF	TGTGCCAGCAGCCGAGGTAACTCTGGAAACACCATATATTTT
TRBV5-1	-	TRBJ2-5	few	CASSARGSSALQETQYF	TGCGCCAGCAGCGCGAGGGGCTCTAGCGCACTCCAAGAGACCCAGTACTTC
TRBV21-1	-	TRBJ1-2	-	CASSPKRQGIANYGYTF	TGTGCCAGCAGCCCAAAACGGCAGGGGATAGCTAACTATGGCTACACCTTC
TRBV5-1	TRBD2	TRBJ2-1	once	CAGAMTSGDNEQFF	TGCGCCGGCGCCATGACTAGCGGGGACAATGAGCAGTTCTTC
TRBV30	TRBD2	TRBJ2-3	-	CAWRTSGGSDTQYF	TGTGCCTGGCGGACTAGCGGGGGATCAGATACGCAGTATTTT
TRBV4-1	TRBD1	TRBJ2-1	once	CASSQFSGQPLIRNEQFF	TGCGCCAGCAGCCAATTTTCGGGACAGCCTCTAATCCGCAATGAGCAGTTCTTC
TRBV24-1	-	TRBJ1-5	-	CATSDEQGYQPQHF	TGTGCCACCAGTGATGAACAGGGATATCAGCCCCAGCATTTT